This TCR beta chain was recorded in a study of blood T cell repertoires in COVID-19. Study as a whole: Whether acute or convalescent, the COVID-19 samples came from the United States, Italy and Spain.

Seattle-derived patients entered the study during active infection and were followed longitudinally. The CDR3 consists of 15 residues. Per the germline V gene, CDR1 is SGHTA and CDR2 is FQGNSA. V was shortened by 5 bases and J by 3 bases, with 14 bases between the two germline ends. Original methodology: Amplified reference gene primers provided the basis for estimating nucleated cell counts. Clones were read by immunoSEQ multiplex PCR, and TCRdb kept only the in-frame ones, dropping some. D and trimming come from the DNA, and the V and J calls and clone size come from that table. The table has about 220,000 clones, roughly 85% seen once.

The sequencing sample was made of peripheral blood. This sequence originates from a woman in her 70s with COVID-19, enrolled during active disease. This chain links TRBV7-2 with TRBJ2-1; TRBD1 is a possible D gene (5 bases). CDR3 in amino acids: CASSPRGDSYNEQFF. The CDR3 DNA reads TGTGCCAGCAGCCCCCGAGGTGACAGCTACAATGAGCAGTTCTTC. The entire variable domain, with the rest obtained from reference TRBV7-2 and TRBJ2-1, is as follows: GAGVSQSPSNKVTEKGKDVELRCDPISGHTALYWYRQSLGQGLEFLIYFQGNSAPDKSGLPSDRFSAERTGGSVSTLTIQRTQQEDSAVYLCASSPRGDSYNEQFFGPGTRLTVL.